The clone carrying this T cell receptor (beta chain) was seen only once. The data were taken from a study of blood T cell repertoires in COVID-19. About the research overall: Sample material is recorded as cDNA or gDNA derived from T cells, B-cell-depleted T cells, or PBMCs.

Sequenced by immunoSEQ multiplex PCR; TCRdb stores in-frame clones only, minus some. This repertoire shows some 530,000 clones, roughly nine tenths found once; its top ten account for 7% to 10%. Ages ranged from roughly 18 to 100 years, with residence in approximately 23 US areas. Between the trimmed V and J ends, which lost 3 bases and 1 base, there was a span of 15 bases. This CDR3 is 16 amino acids long. CDR1 is LGHNA and CDR2 is YNFKEQ in the germline V gene. The TCR was taken from a woman in her sixties who had recovered from COVID-19. The sequencing input was PBMCs or T cells enriched from blood (not recorded which). V is TRBV4-2 and J is TRBJ2-5, with a possible D match to TRBD2 (6 bases). The CDR3 bases are TGTGCCAGCAGCCAGGGCCGGCTAGCGAGCCAAGAGACCCAGTACTTC. As protein: CASSQGRLASQETQYF.